What follows is one TCR beta chain and its context. Which antigen it targets is not known. Qualities for individual bases were not recorded, and no much larger clone is one base off. This sample is drawn from a study of blood T cell repertoires in COVID-19 (dated by TCRdb to the early 2020s). For the wider study: Samples covering the acute and convalescent phases of COVID-19 were provided by collaborators in the United States, Italy and Spain. The prospective study material was composed of cDNA or gDNA derived from T cells, B-cell-depleted T cells, or PBMCs. The dataset comprised deeply sampled blood TCRbeta repertoires from subjects exposed to, actively infected with, or recovered from COVID-19. A freely available public database, intended as a resource for researchers studying the immune response to SARS-CoV-2, is where the repertoires were released. The samples were drawn from the first 160 participants of the ongoing ImmuneRACE study and from under 1,500 subjects provided by 6 global collaborators. The sample metadata nearly always contained a de-identified subject ID, COVID-19 status, age in years and sex. Where available, HLA class I and class II types were taken from metadata supplied by the sample provider and were not determined by assay-based typing. Results and caveats for the whole study, not just this receptor: How much clinical and demographic metadata was included differed by source and by participant, and the metadata was provided uncurated.

Participants in the prospective study were aged about 18 to 95 years, lived in over 20 United States geographic areas, and enrolled through a virtual design. In the prospective study, cohorts were assigned on the basis of participant-reported clinical history obtained from a screening survey and a study questionnaire. Recovered participants in ImmuneRACE Cohort 3 were defined by two consecutive negative NP/OP PCR tests, clearance by a healthcare professional, or resolution of symptoms. Each participant in the prospective study had whole blood, serum and a nasopharyngeal or oropharyngeal swab collected by mobile phlebotomists. Over a roughly 2-month period, participants in the prospective study had the option of providing additional blood draws and questionnaires. Before DNA extraction, blood samples from the prospective study were shipped at room temperature or frozen. Trimming leaves V shorter by 1 base and J shorter by 5 bases, with the junction holding 4 bases beyond the gene matches. There are 15 amino acids in the CDR3, from cysteine to phenylalanine inclusive. Solely the CDR3 DNA is kept, with 45 bases framed from the first base. The germline V gene sets CDR1 to MGHDK and CDR2 to SYGVNS.

The immunoSEQ Assay, a bias-controlled multiplex PCR, was used to amplify TCRbeta CDR3 regions from genomic DNA. The authors' pipeline ran thus. The number of nucleated cells in each sample was estimated from the amplification of reference gene primers within the assay. To quantify the absolute abundance of each unique TCRbeta CDR3 rearrangement, sequence reads were collapsed and filtered. For each sample, productive Simpson clonality was calculated by taking the square root of Simpson's diversity index across productive rearrangements. The table was pulled from immuneACCESS by TCRdb, which kept in-frame rearrangements only. Such tables lose some clones; where checked, under half of the loss comes from unresolved V genes, and the rest has no known cause. V and J calls and clone size are those listed in that table; D and trimming were worked out from the DNA. The sample table shows a few hundred thousand clones, and 89% are seen once. In total, the top ten clones hold over 8% of the sample.

Here the chain combines TRBV25-1 and TRBJ1-4; 7 central nucleotides agree with TRBD1. Sequencing used PBMCs or T cells enriched from blood (not recorded which). The receptor's source is a woman in her thirties or forties who had recovered from COVID-19. The CDR3 amino acid sequence is: CASSEWGRGNEKLFF. At the DNA level, the sequence is TGTGCCAGCAGTGAATGGGGCAGGGGGAATGAAAAACTGTTTTTT.